This T cell receptor beta chain is drawn from a study of cytomegalovirus exposure and HLA in healthy donors. Researchers ran the PCR with 60 Vbeta and 13 Jbeta primers. Assay used: immunoSEQ multiplex PCR; TCRdb lists only in-frame clones, some missing. The sample has about 98,000 clones, about 62% seen once; the top ten hold 4.5% to 5%. With 4 bases removed from V and 6 bases from J, the gap between germline ends came to 13 bases. Looked up from germline, CDR1 is SGHDN and CDR2 is FVKESK. This CDR3 is built from 14 residues. This chain connects TRBV14 to TRBJ2-1, with a weak D call TRBD1 (5 bases). This TCR was sampled from a human donor in good health. Sequencing input: PBMCs. The CDR3 sequence: CASSPTWGPNEQFF. For the CDR3, the DNA is TGTGCCAGCAGCCCCACATGGGGCCCCAATGAGCAGTTCTTC.